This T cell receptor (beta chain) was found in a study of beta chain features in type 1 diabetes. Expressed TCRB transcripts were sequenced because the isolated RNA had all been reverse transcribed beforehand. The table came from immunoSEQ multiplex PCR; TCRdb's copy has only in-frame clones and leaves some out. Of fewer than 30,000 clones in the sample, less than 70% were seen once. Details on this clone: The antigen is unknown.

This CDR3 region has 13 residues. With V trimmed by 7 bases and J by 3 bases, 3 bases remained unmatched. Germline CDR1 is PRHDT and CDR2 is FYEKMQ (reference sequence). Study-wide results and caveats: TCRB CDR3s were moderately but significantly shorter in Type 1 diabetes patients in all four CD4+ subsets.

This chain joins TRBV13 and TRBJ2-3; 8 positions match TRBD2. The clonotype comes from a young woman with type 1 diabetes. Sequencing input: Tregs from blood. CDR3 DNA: TGTGCCAGCAAAGCGGGAGCAACAGATACGCAGTATTTT. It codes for CASKAGATDTQYF.